This TCR beta chain originates from a study of OX40 agonist ivuxolimab in advanced cancers. The overall study: Ivuxolimab was administered intravenously to patients at 0.01 to 10 mg/kg every 2 weeks.

Study results and caveats: Partial responders treated at 0.1-3.0 mg/kg exhibited clonal expansion among the lowest measured. It was not determined which antigens were specifically recognized by the peripheral T cells that had undergone clonal expansion.

Germline CDR1 reads WNHNN; CDR2 reads SYGVQD (reference sequence). This CDR3 has 13 residues. V lost 1 base and J 8 bases, leaving 9 bases between the germline ends. Only a few counts were recorded for this clone. Its specificity is unknown. Researchers took blood at baseline, on cycle 4 day 1, and on cycle 7 day 1. Method: immunoSEQ multiplex PCR; TCRdb's copy keeps in-frame clones and lacks some. The sample yields some 100,000 clones, about 92% seen once. The sequence was obtained from an adult with an advanced solid tumor such as melanoma, head and neck, liver or kidney cancer. The sample consisted of CD4+ or CD8+ T cells sorted from blood, taken in a trial of the OX40 agonist ivuxolimab. The V and J genes are TRBV10-1 and TRBJ2-1; D unresolved. The CDR3 reads CASSELGSHEQFF. The DNA for the CDR3 is TGCGCCAGCAGTGAGTTGGGCAGTCATGAGCAGTTCTTC.